Listed below are T cell receptor beta chains from one sample, sequenced in a study of blood T cells in healthy people across ages. A single record per CDR3 protein comes from TCRdb applying MiXCR to the 5' RACE reads. The table records approximately 800,000 distinct CDR3 sequences, around 25% of them present only once. The sample was also linked to a second study, of T cells of mothers and their children.

Specimen: blood. These receptor sequences come from a boy younger than 18 in good health. The CDR3 runs from the conserved cysteine through the conserved F or W. A D gene is named only where the DNA matches it firmly.

v_call	d_call	j_call	cdr3_aa
TRBV29-1	-	TRBJ1-1	CSVFDWRNTEAFF
TRBV20-1	TRBD2	TRBJ2-2	CSARGTSGSGTGELFF
TRBV7-2	-	TRBJ2-2	CASSLGPALGSGELFF
TRBV7-3	-	TRBJ2-4	CASSLGGILRENIQYF
TRBV29-1	-	TRBJ2-7	CSVGLDRAYEQYF
TRBV3-1	-	TRBJ2-1	CASSQLYNEQFF
TRBV12-3/TRBV12-4	TRBD2	TRBJ2-4	CASSGVRGVAKNIQYF
TRBV7-3	-	TRBJ2-3	CASSLRTPADTQYF
TRBV4-1	TRBD2	TRBJ2-7	CASSPGRGGYEQYF
TRBV20-1	-	TRBJ1-2	CSALMAGQSTYGYTF
TRBV20-1	-	TRBJ2-7	CSARVVGLNEQYF
TRBV4-1	TRBD1	TRBJ1-1	CASSQLGGGNTEAFF
TRBV12-3/TRBV12-4	-	TRBJ2-5	CASSPGGAGGETQYF
TRBV7-3	-	TRBJ1-5	CASSLREGEPQHF
TRBV27	TRBD2	TRBJ2-7	CASSLSGTSGLEDF
TRBV6-5	-	TRBJ1-1	CASVPGGMRTEAFF
TRBV27	-	TRBJ1-5	CASSRSGGVGQPQHF
TRBV5-1	-	TRBJ2-5	CASSLSGVGGQETQYF
TRBV12-3/TRBV12-4	-	TRBJ2-4	CASSPQWAKNIQYF
TRBV5-1	-	TRBJ1-2	CASSLGQATVNYGYTF
TRBV5-1	-	TRBJ2-2	CASSSGPPGTGELFF
TRBV12-3/TRBV12-4	TRBD2	TRBJ2-7	CASRRTSGMYEQYF
TRBV5-1	TRBD1	TRBJ2-5	CASSGGQGRETQYF
TRBV7-2	-	TRBJ1-6	CASSTGTYSAPLHF
TRBV2	-	TRBJ2-6	CASSEERGRPGANVLTF
TRBV20-1	TRBD1	TRBJ1-1	CSAPTRTGMNTEAFF
TRBV7-9	-	TRBJ2-7	CASNDDSKDISSLRAVRYF
TRBV7-9	-	TRBJ2-7	CASSLEGRNAYEQYF
TRBV2	TRBD1	TRBJ1-5	CASSATGDQPQHF
TRBV2	TRBD1	TRBJ2-1	CASSGTGDEQFF
TRBV7-8	TRBD1	TRBJ2-1	CASSSFRTGGWDSYNEQFF